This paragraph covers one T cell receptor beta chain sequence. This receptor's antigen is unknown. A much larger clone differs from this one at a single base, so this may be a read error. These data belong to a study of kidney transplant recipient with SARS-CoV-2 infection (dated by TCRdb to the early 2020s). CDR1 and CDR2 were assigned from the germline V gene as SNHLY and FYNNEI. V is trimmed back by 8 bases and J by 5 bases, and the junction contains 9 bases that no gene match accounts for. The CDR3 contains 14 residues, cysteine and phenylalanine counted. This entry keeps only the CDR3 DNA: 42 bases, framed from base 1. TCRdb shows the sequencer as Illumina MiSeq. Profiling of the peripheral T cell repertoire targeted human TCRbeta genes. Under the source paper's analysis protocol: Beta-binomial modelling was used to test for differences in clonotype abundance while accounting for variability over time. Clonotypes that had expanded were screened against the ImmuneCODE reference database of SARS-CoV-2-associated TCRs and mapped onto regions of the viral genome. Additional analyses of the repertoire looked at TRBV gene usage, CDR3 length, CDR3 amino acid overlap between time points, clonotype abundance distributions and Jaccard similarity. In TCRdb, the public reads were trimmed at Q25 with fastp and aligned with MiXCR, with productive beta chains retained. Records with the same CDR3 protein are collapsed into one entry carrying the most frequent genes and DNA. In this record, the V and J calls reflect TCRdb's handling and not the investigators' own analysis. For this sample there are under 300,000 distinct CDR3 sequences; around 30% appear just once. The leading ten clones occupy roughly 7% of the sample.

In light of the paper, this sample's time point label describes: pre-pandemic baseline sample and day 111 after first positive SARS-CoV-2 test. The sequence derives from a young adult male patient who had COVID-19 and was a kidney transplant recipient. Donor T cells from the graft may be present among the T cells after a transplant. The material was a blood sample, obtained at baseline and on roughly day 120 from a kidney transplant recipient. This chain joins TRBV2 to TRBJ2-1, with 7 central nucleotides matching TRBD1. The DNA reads TGTGCCAGCCGCTGGGACAGCCAAAACAATGAGCAGTTCTTC. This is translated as CASRWDSQNNEQFF.